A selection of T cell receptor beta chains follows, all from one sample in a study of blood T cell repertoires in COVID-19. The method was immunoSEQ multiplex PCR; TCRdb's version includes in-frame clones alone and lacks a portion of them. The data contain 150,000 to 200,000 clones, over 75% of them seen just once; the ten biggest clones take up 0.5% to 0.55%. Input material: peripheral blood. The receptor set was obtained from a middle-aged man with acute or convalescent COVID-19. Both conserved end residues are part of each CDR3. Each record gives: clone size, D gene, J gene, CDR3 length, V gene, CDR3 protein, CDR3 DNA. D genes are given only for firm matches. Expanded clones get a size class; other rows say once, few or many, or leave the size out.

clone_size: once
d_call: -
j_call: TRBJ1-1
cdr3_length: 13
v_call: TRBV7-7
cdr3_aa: CASSRTPNTEAFF
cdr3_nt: TGTGCCAGCAGCAGGACTCCGAACACTGAAGCTTTCTTT

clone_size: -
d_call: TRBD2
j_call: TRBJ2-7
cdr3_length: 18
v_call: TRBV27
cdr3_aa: CASSEWYGSGRMLSEQYF
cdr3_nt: TGTGCCAGCAGTGAGTGGTATGGTAGCGGGAGGATGCTCTCCGAGCAGTACTTC

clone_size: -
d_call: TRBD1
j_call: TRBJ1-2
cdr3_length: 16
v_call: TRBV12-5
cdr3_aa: CASGLSTGGPHYGYTF
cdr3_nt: TGTGCTAGTGGTTTGTCCACAGGGGGTCCGCACTATGGCTACACCTTC

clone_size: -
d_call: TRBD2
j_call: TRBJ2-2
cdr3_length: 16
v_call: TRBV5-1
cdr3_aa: CASRLTSGSHTGELFF
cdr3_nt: TGCGCCAGCAGACTGACTAGCGGGAGCCACACCGGGGAGCTGTTTTTT

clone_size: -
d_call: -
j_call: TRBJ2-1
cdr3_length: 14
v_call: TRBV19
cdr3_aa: CASSIVGSSGEQFF
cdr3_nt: TGTGCCAGTAGTATAGTCGGGTCCTCCGGTGAGCAGTTCTTC

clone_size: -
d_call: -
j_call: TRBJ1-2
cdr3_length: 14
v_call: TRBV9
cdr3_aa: CASSVLGDNYGYTF
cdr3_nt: TGTGCCAGCAGCGTTTTAGGGGATAACTATGGCTACACCTTC

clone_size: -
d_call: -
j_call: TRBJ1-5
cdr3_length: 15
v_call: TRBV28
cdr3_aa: CATQGSELSNQPQHF
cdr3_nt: TGTGCCACCCAGGGGAGCGAACTTAGCAATCAGCCCCAGCATTTT

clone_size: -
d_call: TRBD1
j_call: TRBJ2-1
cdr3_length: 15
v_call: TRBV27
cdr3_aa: CASSYGTGRVNEQFF
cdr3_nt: TGTGCCAGCAGTTACGGGACAGGGAGAGTTAATGAGCAGTTCTTC

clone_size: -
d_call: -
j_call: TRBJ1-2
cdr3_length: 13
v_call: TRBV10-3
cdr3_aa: CAITLDSDYGYTF
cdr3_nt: TGTGCCATCACCCTGGACAGTGACTATGGCTACACCTTC

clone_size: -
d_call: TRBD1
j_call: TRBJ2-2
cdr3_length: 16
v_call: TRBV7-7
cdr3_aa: CASSLNQGANTGELFF
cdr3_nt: TGTGCCAGCAGCTTAAATCAGGGGGCAAACACCGGGGAGCTGTTTTTT

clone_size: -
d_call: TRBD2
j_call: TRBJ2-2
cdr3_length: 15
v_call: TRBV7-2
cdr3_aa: CASRISGANTGELFF
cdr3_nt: TGTGCCAGCAGGATCAGCGGGGCGAACACCGGGGAGCTGTTTTTT

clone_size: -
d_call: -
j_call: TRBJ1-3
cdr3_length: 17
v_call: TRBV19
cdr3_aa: CASSINLSGSSGNTIYF
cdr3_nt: TGTGCCAGTAGTATAAACTTGTCGGGGTCCTCTGGAAACACCATATATTTT

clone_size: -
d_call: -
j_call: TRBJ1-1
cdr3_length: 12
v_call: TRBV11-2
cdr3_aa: CASSLVSGRAFF
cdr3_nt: TGTGCCAGCAGCTTAGTGTCCGGGAGAGCTTTCTTT

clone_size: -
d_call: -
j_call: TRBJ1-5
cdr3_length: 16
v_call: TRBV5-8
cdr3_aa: CASSYPGVGSNQPQHF
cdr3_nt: TGTGCCAGCAGTTACCCAGGGGTCGGAAGCAATCAGCCCCAGCATTTT

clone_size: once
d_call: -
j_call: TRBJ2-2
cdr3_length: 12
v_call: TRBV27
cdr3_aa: CASSFNTGELFF
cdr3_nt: TGTGCCAGCAGCTTCAACACCGGGGAGCTGTTTTTT

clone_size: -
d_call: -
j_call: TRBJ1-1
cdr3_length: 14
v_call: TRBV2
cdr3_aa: CASRTEVMNTEAFF
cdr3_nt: TGTGCCAGCAGGACAGAAGTCATGAACACTGAAGCTTTCTTT

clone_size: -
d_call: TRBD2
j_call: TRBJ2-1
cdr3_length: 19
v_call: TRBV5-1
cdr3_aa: CASSLSASGRYGGNNEQFF
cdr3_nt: TGCGCCAGCAGCTTGTCGGCTAGCGGGAGGTATGGTGGCAACAATGAGCAGTTCTTC

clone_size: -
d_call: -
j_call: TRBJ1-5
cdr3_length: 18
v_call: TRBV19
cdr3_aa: CASSIIGAGGLSNQPQHF
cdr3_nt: TGTGCCAGTAGTATCATTGGTGCAGGAGGTCTAAGCAATCAGCCCCAGCATTTT

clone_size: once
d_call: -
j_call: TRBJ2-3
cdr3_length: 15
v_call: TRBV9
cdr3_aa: CASSVVGGGTDTQYF
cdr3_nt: TGTGCCAGCAGCGTAGTAGGAGGGGGCACAGATACGCAGTATTTT

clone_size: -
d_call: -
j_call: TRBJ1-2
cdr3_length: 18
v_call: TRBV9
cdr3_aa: CASSVESRGGGGNYGYTF
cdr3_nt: TGTGCCAGCAGCGTAGAGTCTCGGGGAGGGGGAGGCAACTATGGCTACACCTTC

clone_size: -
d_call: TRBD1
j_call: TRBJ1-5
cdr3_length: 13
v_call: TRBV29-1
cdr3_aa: CSVRTGSNQPQHF
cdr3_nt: TGCAGCGTTAGGACAGGGAGCAATCAGCCCCAGCATTTT

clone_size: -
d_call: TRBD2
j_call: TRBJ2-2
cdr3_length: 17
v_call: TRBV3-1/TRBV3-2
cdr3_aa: CASSQDRSGRGTGELFF
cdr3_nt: TGTGCCAGCAGCCAAGATCGGAGCGGGAGAGGCACCGGGGAGCTGTTTTTT

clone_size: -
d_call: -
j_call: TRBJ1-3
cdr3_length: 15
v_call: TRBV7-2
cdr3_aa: CASSPDKSSGNTIYF
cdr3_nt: TGTGCCAGCAGCCCGGACAAGAGCTCTGGAAACACCATATATTTT

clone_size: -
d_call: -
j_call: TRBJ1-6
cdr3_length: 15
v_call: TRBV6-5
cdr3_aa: CASQGLGVLPSTLHF
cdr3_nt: TGTGCCAGCCAAGGTTTAGGGGTCCTCCCGTCTACCCTCCACTTT

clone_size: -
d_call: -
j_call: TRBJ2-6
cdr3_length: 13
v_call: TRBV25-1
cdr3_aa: CASGRSGANVLTF
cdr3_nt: TGTGCCAGCGGGAGGTCTGGGGCCAACGTCCTGACTTTC

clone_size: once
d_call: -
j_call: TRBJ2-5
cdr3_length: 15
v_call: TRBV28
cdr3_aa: CASSESGSTGETQYF
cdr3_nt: TGTGCCAGCAGTGAGAGTGGCTCAACGGGGGAGACCCAGTACTTC

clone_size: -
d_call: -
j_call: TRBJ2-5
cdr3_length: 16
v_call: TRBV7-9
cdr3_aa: CASTLGIQGNQETQYF
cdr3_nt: TGTGCCAGCACCCTAGGGATACAGGGAAACCAAGAGACCCAGTACTTC

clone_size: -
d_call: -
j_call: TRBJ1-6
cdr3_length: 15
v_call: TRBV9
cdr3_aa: CASSAHGTSNSPLHF
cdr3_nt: TGTGCCAGCAGCGCACACGGGACTTCGAATTCACCCCTCCACTTT

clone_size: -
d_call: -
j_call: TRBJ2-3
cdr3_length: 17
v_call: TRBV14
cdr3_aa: CASSQKGWGLGTDTQYF
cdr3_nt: TGTGCCAGCAGCCAAAAAGGGTGGGGCCTTGGCACAGATACGCAGTATTTT

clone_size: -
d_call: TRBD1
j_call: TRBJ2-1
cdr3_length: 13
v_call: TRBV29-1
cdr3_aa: CSVELQGWNEQFF
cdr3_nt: TGCAGCGTTGAGCTACAGGGGTGGAATGAGCAGTTCTTC

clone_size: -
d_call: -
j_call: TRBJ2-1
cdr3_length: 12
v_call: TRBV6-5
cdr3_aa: CASTGGTNEQFF
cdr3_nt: TGTGCCAGCACCGGAGGTACAAATGAGCAGTTCTTC

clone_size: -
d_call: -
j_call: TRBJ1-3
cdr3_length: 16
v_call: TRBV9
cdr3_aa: CASSVEGVSSGNTIYF
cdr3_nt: TGTGCCAGCAGCGTAGAGGGGGTGAGCTCTGGAAACACCATATATTTT

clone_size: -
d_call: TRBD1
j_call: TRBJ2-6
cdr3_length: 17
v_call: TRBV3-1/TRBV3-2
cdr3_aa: CASSRRGTGTGANVLTF
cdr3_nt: TGTGCCAGCAGCCGCCGAGGGACAGGGACCGGGGCCAACGTCCTGACTTTC

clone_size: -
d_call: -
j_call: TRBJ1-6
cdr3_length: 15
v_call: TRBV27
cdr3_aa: CASSLPLRRDSPLHF
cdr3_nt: TGTGCCAGCAGTTTACCCCTCCGCAGGGATTCACCCCTCCACTTT

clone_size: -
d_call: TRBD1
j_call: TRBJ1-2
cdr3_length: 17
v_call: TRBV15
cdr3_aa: CATSRDRTGGRNYGYTF
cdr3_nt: TGTGCCACCAGCAGAGATCGGACAGGGGGCCGTAACTATGGCTACACCTTC

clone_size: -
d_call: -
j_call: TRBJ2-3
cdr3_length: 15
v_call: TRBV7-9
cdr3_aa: CASSYPVARADTQYF
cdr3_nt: TGTGCCAGCAGCTACCCCGTCGCGCGTGCAGATACGCAGTATTTT

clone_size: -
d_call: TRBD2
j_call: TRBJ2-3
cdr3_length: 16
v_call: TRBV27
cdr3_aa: CASSLSLAGYTDTQYF
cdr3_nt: TGTGCCAGCAGTTTATCTCTAGCGGGGTACACAGATACGCAGTATTTT

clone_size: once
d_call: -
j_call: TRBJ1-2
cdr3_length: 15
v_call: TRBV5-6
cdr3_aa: CASSLVQGHEGGYTF
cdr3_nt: TGTGCCAGCAGCTTGGTACAGGGCCATGAGGGTGGCTACACCTTC

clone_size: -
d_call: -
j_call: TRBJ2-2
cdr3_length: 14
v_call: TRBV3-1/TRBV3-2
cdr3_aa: CASSQGGYTGELFF
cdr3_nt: TGTGCCAGCAGCCAAGGCGGCTACACCGGGGAGCTGTTTTTT

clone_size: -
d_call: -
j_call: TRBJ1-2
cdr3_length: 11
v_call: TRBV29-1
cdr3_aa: CSVRAGYGYTF
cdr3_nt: TGCAGCGTCAGAGCAGGGTATGGCTACACCTTC

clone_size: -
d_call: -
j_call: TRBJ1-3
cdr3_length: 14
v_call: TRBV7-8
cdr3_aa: CASSLGRVGNTIYF
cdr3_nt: TGTGCCAGCAGCTTAGGCAGGGTAGGAAACACCATATATTTT

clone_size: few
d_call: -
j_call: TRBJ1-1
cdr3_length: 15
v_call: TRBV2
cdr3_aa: CASSEVWGGGTEAFF
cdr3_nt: TGTGCCAGCAGTGAAGTTTGGGGCGGGGGCACTGAAGCTTTCTTT

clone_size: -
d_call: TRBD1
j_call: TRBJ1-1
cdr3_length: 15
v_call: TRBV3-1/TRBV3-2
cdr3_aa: CASSPDRGMNTEAFF
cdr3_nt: TGTGCCAGCAGTCCAGACAGGGGGATGAACACTGAAGCTTTCTTT

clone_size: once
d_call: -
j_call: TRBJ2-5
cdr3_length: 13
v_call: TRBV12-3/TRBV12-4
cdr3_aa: CASRELVGETQYF
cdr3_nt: TGTGCCAGCAGGGAGCTAGTTGGTGAGACCCAGTACTTC

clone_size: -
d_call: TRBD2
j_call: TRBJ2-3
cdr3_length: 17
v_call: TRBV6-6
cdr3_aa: CASSPPFSGGAIDTQYF
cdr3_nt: TGTGCCAGCAGTCCTCCGTTCAGCGGGGGGGCCATAGATACGCAGTATTTT

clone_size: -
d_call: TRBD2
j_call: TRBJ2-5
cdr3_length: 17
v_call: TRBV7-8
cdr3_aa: CASSLAPSGGLQETQYF
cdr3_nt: TGTGCCAGCAGTCTGGCCCCTAGCGGGGGACTCCAAGAGACCCAGTACTTC

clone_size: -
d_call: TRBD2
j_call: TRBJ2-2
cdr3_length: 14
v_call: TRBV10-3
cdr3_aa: CAIKGRGDTGELFF
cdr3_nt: TGTGCCATCAAGGGGCGGGGGGACACCGGGGAGCTGTTTTTT

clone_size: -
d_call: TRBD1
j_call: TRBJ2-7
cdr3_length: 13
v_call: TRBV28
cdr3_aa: CASGLGQGYEQYF
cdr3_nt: TGTGCCAGCGGATTGGGACAGGGCTACGAGCAGTACTTC

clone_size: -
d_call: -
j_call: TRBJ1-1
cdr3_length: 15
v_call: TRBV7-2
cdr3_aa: CASSQQGMMNTEAFF
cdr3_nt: TGTGCCAGCAGCCAACAGGGAATGATGAACACTGAAGCTTTCTTT

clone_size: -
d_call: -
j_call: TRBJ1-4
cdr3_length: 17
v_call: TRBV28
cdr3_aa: CASSPLVSRRVNEKLFF
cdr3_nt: TGTGCCAGCAGTCCCCTCGTCTCTAGGCGGGTTAATGAAAAACTGTTTTTT

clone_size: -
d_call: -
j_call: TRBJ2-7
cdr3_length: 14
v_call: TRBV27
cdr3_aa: CASSLSWRGREQYF
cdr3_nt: TGTGCCAGCAGTTTGAGTTGGAGGGGTAGGGAGCAGTACTTC

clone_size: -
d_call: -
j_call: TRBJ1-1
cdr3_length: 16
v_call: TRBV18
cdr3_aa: CASSPRKGGMNTEAFF
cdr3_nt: TGTGCCAGCTCACCACGTAAGGGAGGCATGAACACTGAAGCTTTCTTT

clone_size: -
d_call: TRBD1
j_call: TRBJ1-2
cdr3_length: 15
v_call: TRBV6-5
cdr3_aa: CASSVDGTGGFRYTF
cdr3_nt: TGTGCCAGCAGCGTCGACGGGACAGGGGGCTTTCGCTACACCTTC

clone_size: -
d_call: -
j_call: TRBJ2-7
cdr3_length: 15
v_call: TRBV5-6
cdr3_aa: CASSLAAGASYEQYF
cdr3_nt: TGTGCCAGCAGCTTGGCCGCGGGGGCCTCCTACGAGCAGTACTTC